The present TCR beta chain was sequenced within a study of shared clonotypes between healthy human individuals. General study points: Relative to memory subsets, naive subsets generally showed larger estimated richness. Naive CD4 clonotype sharing across four donors was approximately 5%.

Comments on this clone: Its specificity is unknown.

Sequencing used immunoSEQ multiplex PCR; TCRdb keeps in-frame clones, though not all of them. The data show around 700,000 clones, about 90% seen once. The trim removed 2 bases at V and 6 bases at J, leaving 7 bases unmatched. CDR3 length: 15 amino acids. Germline CDR1 MDHEN, CDR2 SYDVKM. The naive CD8 subset, CD45RO-negative cells positively selected for CCR7, excluded terminally differentiated effector memory CD45RA+ cells. This receptor was obtained from a man aged 25-40 years in good health. J is TRBJ2-7 and V is TRBV28, with 10 bases matching TRBD2. Sequencing was carried out using naive CD8+ T cells sorted from blood. Here the CDR3 reads CASSLVLAGEGEQYF. In nucleotides, the CDR3 is TGTGCCAGCAGTTTAGTCCTAGCGGGAGAAGGCGAGCAGTACTTC.